These 19 T cell receptor beta chains were sequenced from one sample in a study of CD8 T cells in ankylosing spondylitis (dated by TCRdb to the late 2010s). The library was built by means of 5' RACE. TCRdb names Illumina HiSeq 2500 as the instrument used. The public reads were reprocessed in TCRdb via fastp at Q25 and MiXCR, keeping in-frame beta chains. Rows are combined by CDR3 protein, so each entry shows the most common genes and DNA. The sample table records roughly 230,000 distinct CDR3 sequences; 15% to 20% of these occur just once. Under 40% of the sample is taken by the ten largest. The specimen sequenced was blood, either unsorted or a sorted T cell fraction (not recorded which). The receptors derive from a male donor with ankylosing spondylitis or in good health (not recorded which).

The chain employs TRBV9 and TRBJ2-7; 8 bases match TRBD2. This CDR3 comprises 14 residues. Germline V gene sequence: CDR1 SGDLS, CDR2 YYNGEE. The V segment lost 3 bases and the J segment 5 bases; nucleotides outside the gene matches: 7. The CDR3 here is CASSGTSGINEQYF. The CDR3, as DNA: TGTGCCAGCAGCGGAACTAGCGGTATAAACGAGCAGTACTTC.

This chain uses TRBV4-3 with TRBJ1-1; 7 bases agree with TRBD1. This CDR3 has 14 amino acids. Germline CDR1 is LGHNA and CDR2 is YSLEER. Trimming removed 1 base from V and 6 bases from J; junction bases left unmatched: 5. The CDR3 sequence is CASSQGPGGAEAFF. The CDR3 nucleotides are TGCGCCAGCAGCCAAGGGCCAGGGGGGGCTGAAGCTTTCTTT.

The chain's CDR3 is CSTPGFRVETQYF. CDR3 nucleotides: TGCAGCACGCCAGGGTTTCGCGTGGAGACCCAGTACTTC. V and J are TRBV29-1 and TRBJ2-5; tentative D call: TRBD1 (5 bases). Germline CDR1 reads SQVTM; CDR2 reads ANQGSEA. The V gene lost 8 bases and the J gene lost 5 bases, with 18 bases spanning the gap. The CDR3 totals 13 residues. Variable domain in full (rest from reference TRBV29-1 and TRBJ2-5): SAVISQKPSRDICQRGTSLTIQCQVDSQVTMMFWYRQQPGQSLTLIATANQGSEATYESGFVIDKFPISRPNLTFSTLTVSNMSPEDSSIYLCSTPGFRVETQYFGPGTRLLVL.

This clonotype has only a few counts. J is TRBJ2-3 and V is TRBV12-3 or TRBV12-4, with 7 bases aligning to TRBD1. CDR3 length: 14 residues. The ends lost 6 bases at V and 0 bases at J; junction bases unmatched: 3. The CDR3 coding sequence is TGTGCCAGCAGCCTACAGGGGAGCACAGATACGCAGTATTTT. The encoded protein is CASSLQGSTDTQYF.

V gene TRBV27 combines with J gene TRBJ2-3; 11 positions match TRBD2. Trimming took 5 bases from V and 4 from J; bases not matched to a gene: 5. CDR3 length: 15 residues. The germline V gene has CDR1 MNHEY and CDR2 SMNVEV (reference sequence). The CDR3 protein is CASSELAGESDTQYF. The CDR3 DNA reads TGTGCCAGCAGTGAACTAGCGGGAGAATCAGATACGCAGTATTTT.

This clonotype was detected ten times or more. This chain joins TRBV4-1 and TRBJ1-2; 7 positions match TRBD1. V dropped 2 bases and J dropped 5; count of bases not matched to a gene: 8. CDR1 and CDR2 from the germline V gene are MGHRA and YSYEKL. The CDR3 spans 15 residues. DNA for the CDR3: TGCGCCAGCAGCCAACAAACAGGGGCTGTTTATGGCTACACCTTC. This sequence encodes CASSQQTGAVYGYTF.

J is TRBJ2-1 and V is TRBV4-3, with D unresolved. Germline-derived CDR1 and CDR2 are LGHNA and YSLEER. The V end was cut by 4 bases, the J end by 4 bases, with 11 bases between. The CDR3 has 14 amino acids. CDR3 nucleotide sequence: TGCGCCAGCAGCCCTATCCGCGATTACAATGAGCAGTTCTTC. Its translation is CASSPIRDYNEQFF.

CDR3 in DNA: TGCGCCAGCAGGTCGGGACTAGCGGACTACTACGAGCAGTACTTC. The encoded protein is CASRSGLADYYEQYF. The rearrangement links TRBV5-1 to TRBJ2-7, with TRBD2 matching over 11 bases. CDR1 and CDR2 from the germline V gene are SGHRS and YFSETQ. This CDR3 is built from 15 residues. The V gene end was trimmed by 5 bases and the J gene end by 3 bases; junction bases not matched to a gene: 7.

CDR3 in DNA: TGTGCCAGTAGTGTTTGGGGACAAGAGACCCAGTACTTC. Protein product: CASSVWGQETQYF. The V gene is TRBV19, the J gene TRBJ2-5; no firm D call. V lost 5 bases to trimming and J lost 2 bases, with 9 bases between them. Germline V gene data show CDR1 as LNHDA and CDR2 as SQIVND (reference sequence). This CDR3 is built from 13 residues.

CDR3 protein: CASSPHRDSSTDTQYF. The CDR3 DNA follows: TGTGCCAGCAGTCCTCATAGGGACAGTAGCACAGATACGCAGTATTTT. This chain joins TRBV25-1 and TRBJ2-3; TRBD1 aligns across 7 bases. The CDR3 is 16 amino acids. Trimming took 5 bases from V and 0 from J; bases not matched to a gene: 8. Germline CDR1 is MGHDK and CDR2 is SYGVNS.

The J gene is TRBJ2-3, the V gene TRBV12-3 or TRBV12-4; D ambiguous. The CDR3 spans 12 residues. Trimming took 0 bases from V and 6 from J, leaving 4 bases between them. The DNA for the CDR3 is TGTGCCAGCAGTTTAGCGCAGGATACGCAGTATTTT. This encodes CASSLAQDTQYF.

The sample holds a few counts of this clonotype. The rearrangement uses TRBV20-1 and TRBJ2-7; maybe TRBD2 (6 bases). V gave up 2 bases and J gave up 5 bases, with 13 bases separating them. Looked up from germline, CDR1 is DFQATT and CDR2 is SNEGSKA (reference sequence). The CDR3 is 13 residues long. This CDR3 reads CSARSRTNDEQYF. The CDR3 DNA is TGCAGTGCTAGATCAAGGACTAACGACGAGCAGTACTTC.

This clonotype was counted between two and nine times. The CDR3 is CASSESLGSEQYF. The DNA of the CDR3 is TGTGCCAGCAGTGAGTCTCTTGGATCCGAGCAGTACTTC. This rearrangement joins TRBV6-1 to TRBJ2-7; D not resolved. There are 13 residues in the CDR3. V lost 3 bases to trimming and J lost 6 bases, with 12 bases between them. Germline CDR1 MNHNS, CDR2 SASEGT.

V and J are TRBV12-3 or TRBV12-4 and TRBJ1-1, with D unclear. Trimming shortened V by 6 bases and J by 6 bases, and 17 bases separated the two germline ends. CDR3 length: 14 amino acids. In DNA form, the CDR3 reads TGTGCCAGCAGCATAGGACTAACTCGAGCTGAAGCTTTCTTT. It is translated as CASSIGLTRAEAFF.

V usage is TRBV7-3 and J usage is TRBJ2-7; the match to TRBD2 covers 7 bases. V gave up 0 bases and J gave up 4 bases; unmatched junction bases: 6. Per the germline V gene, CDR1 is SGHTA and CDR2 is FQGTGA. This CDR3 region has 15 residues. The DNA of the CDR3 is TGTGCCAGCAGCTTAACTCCGGGAGGCCCATACGAGCAGTACTTC. Protein product: CASSLTPGGPYEQYF.

The chain combines TRBV5-1 with TRBJ2-2, with a possible D match to TRBD1 (6 bases). The V gene's germline CDR1 is SGHRS and CDR2 YFSETQ. V was cut by 2 bases and J by 3 bases, with 14 bases left in between. The CDR3 has 16 amino acids. CDR3 amino acids: CASSLKRQEYTGELFF. The CDR3 nucleotides read TGCGCCAGCAGCTTAAAACGACAGGAGTACACCGGGGAGCTGTTTTTT.

This clonotype has a count of ten or more. This chain connects TRBV6-2 or TRBV6-3 to TRBJ2-1; either TRBD1 or TRBD2 may supply D (5 bases each). This CDR3 is built from 17 residues. Deletions cut 2 bases from V and 4 bases from J, with 18 bases between. Per the germline V gene, CDR1 is MNHEY and CDR2 is SVGEGT. The chain's CDR3 is CASSYRDEGILYNEQFF. The DNA of the CDR3 is TGTGCCAGCAGTTACAGGGACGAGGGAATTCTTTACAATGAGCAGTTCTTC.

The chain joins TRBV6-5 to TRBJ1-4; D is unclear. Looked up from germline, CDR1 is MNHEY and CDR2 is SVGAGI. V gave up 0 bases and J gave up 6 bases, with 17 bases separating them. The CDR3 has 17 residues. CDR3 sequence (DNA): TGTGCCAGCAGTTACTCGATTGATGGGAGGGTTTATGAAAAACTGTTTTTT. Protein: CASSYSIDGRVYEKLFF.

The CDR3 here is CASSYVGRADTDTQYF. The CDR3 DNA follows: TGTGCCAGCAGTTACGTCGGGAGGGCCGATACAGATACGCAGTATTTT. This chain joins TRBV12-3 or TRBV12-4 and TRBJ2-3, with 8 positions matching TRBD2. J gave up 3 bases and V 4 bases, and 9 bases lay outside the gene matches. The CDR3 is made up of 16 amino acids.